This TCR beta chain was obtained from a study of blood T cell repertoires in COVID-19. Study as a whole: The samples span acute and convalescent COVID-19 from the United States, Italy and Spain. The cDNA or gDNA used as material had been derived from T cells, B-cell-depleted T cells, or PBMCs.

Here immunoSEQ multiplex PCR was the method, and the copy in TCRdb shows in-frame clones only, minus some. The sample records some 140,000 clones, about 90% being singletons. The sample taken for sequencing was peripheral blood. The origin of this receptor is a man aged 50 to 59 with acute or convalescent COVID-19.

The CDR3 DNA sequence: TGTGCCAGCAGCTACTCCGTCGACAGTCCCTACGAGCAGTACGTC. This sequence encodes CASSYSVDSPYEQYV. This chain links TRBV7-8 with TRBJ2-7, with D maybe TRBD1 (5 bases). V lost 4 bases and J lost 2, with 15 bases in between. The CDR3 sequence is 15 residues long. Germline V gene lookup returns CDR1 SGHVS and CDR2 FQNEAQ.